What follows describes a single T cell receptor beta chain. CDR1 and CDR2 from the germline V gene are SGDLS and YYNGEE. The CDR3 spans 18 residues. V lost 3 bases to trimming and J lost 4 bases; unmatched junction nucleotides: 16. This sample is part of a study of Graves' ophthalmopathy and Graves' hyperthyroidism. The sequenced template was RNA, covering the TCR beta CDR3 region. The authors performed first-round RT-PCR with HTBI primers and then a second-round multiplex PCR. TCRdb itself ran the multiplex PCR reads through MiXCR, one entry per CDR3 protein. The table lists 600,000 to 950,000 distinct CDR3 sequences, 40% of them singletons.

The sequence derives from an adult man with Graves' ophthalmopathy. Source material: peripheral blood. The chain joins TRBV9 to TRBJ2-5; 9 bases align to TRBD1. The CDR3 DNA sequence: TGTGCCAGCAGCGCGTCCGGGACAGGGATTGCAAAAGGAGAGACCCAGTACTTC. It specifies CASSASGTGIAKGETQYF.